The 24 T cell receptor beta chains in this list originate from one sample, sequenced in a study of cytomegalovirus exposure and HLA in healthy donors. Sequencing used immunoSEQ multiplex PCR; TCRdb keeps in-frame clones, though not all of them. The sample lists 250,000 or so clones; around 90% were seen once. Sequenced sample: PBMCs. The receptors were sampled from a young woman in good health and CMV-seronegative.

The CDR3 nucleotides read TGTGCCAGCAGCGAATTCGGGGGGGGTCCCCAAGAGACCCAGTACTTC. Amino acids: CASSEFGGGPQETQYF. The genes are TRBV7-6 and TRBJ2-5; the match to TRBD2 covers 8 bases. Trimming removed 5 bases from V and 1 base from J; junction bases left unmatched: 9. CDR1 and CDR2 (germline): SGHVS, FNYEAQ. The CDR3 runs 16 residues.

V is TRBV5-1 and J is TRBJ1-1, with a weak D call TRBD1 (5 bases). Germline CDR1 is SGHRS and CDR2 is YFSETQ. The CDR3 covers 15 residues. V shed 5 bases and J shed 4 bases, with 18 bases lying between them. In DNA, the CDR3 is TGCGCCAGCAGTACTTCCAGGGAAAGGCGCACTGAAGCTTTCTTT. It specifies CASSTSRERRTEAFF.

The chain couples TRBV9 to TRBJ2-7, with 9 bases identical to TRBD1. Trimming took 1 base from V and 2 from J; bases not matched to a gene: 1. This CDR3 contains 14 residues. Germline CDR1 is SGDLS and CDR2 is YYNGEE. The chain's CDR3 is CASSVRTGAYEQYF. CDR3 DNA sequence: TGTGCCAGCAGCGTACGGACAGGGGCCTACGAGCAGTACTTC.

The chain combines TRBV28 with TRBJ2-2, with TRBD1 matching 8 bases. V lost 6 bases to trimming and J lost 3 bases; unmatched junction nucleotides: 6. Looked up from germline, CDR1 is MDHEN and CDR2 is SYDVKM. CDR3 length: 15 residues. The CDR3, as DNA: TGTGCCAGCAGCCAGGGACAGGTCCACACCGGGGAGCTGTTTTTT. As protein: CASSQGQVHTGELFF.

The chain couples TRBV5-4 to TRBJ1-1, with D possibly matching TRBD1 (6 bases). Germline V gene sequence: CDR1 SGHNT, CDR2 YYREEE (reference sequence). The V gene lost 4 bases and the J gene lost 1 base, with 11 bases spanning the gap. The CDR3 spans 14 residues. The CDR3 loop is CASSPSDRNTEAFF. The CDR3 bases are TGTGCCAGCAGCCCATCGGACAGGAACACTGAAGCTTTCTTT.

The chain is built from TRBV5-6 and TRBJ1-4, with 9 positions matching TRBD1. The germline V gene encodes CDR1 SGHDT and CDR2 YYEEEE. Trimming at V came to 2 bases and at J to 5 bases, leaving 4 bases not matched to a gene. There are 15 residues in the CDR3. DNA for the CDR3: TGTGCCAGCAGCTTCTCCGGGACAGGGAATGAAAAACTGTTTTTT. It specifies CASSFSGTGNEKLFF.

To note about this clone: At the DNA level, this CDR3 is encoded by other sequences in the same sample as well. The rearrangement uses TRBV29-1 and TRBJ2-1; TRBD1 matches at 7 bases. CDR3 length: 15 amino acids. J lost 0 bases, V lost 6 bases, and 8 bases had no gene match. Germline loops: CDR1 SQVTM, CDR2 ANQGSEA. The CDR3 here is CSVGQITSSYNEQFF. The CDR3 DNA sequence: TGCAGCGTGGGACAGATAACGAGCTCCTACAATGAGCAGTTCTTC.

The chain links TRBV5-6 to TRBJ2-2, with unresolved D. The CDR3 loop spans 11 amino acids. V was shortened by 4 bases and J by 8 bases, with 6 bases between the two germline ends. The germline gives CDR1 SGHDT, CDR2 YYEEEE. CDR3: CASSRVGELFF. CDR3 bases: TGTGCCAGCAGCCGGGTAGGGGAGCTGTTTTTT.

This chain uses TRBV28 with TRBJ2-5; D is perhaps TRBD2 (6 bases). There are 14 residues in the CDR3. V lost 6 bases and J lost 1, with 12 bases in between. The germline CDR1 and CDR2 sequences are MDHEN and SYDVKM. CDR3 loop: CASSREAFQETQYF. The CDR3 DNA reads TGTGCCAGCAGCAGGGAGGCCTTCCAAGAGACCCAGTACTTC.

The rearrangement uses TRBV6-5 and TRBJ2-7; D call uncertain. In germline, CDR1 is MNHEY, CDR2 SVGAGI. V was cut by 5 bases and J by 4 bases, with 15 bases left in between. This CDR3 contains 14 residues. CDR3 protein: CASSPLMYSYEQYF. CDR3 nucleotides: TGTGCCAGCAGTCCCCTGATGTACTCTTACGAGCAGTACTTC.

J is TRBJ2-1 and V is TRBV28, with 10 bases lining up with TRBD2. The V segment lost 3 bases and the J segment 4 bases; nucleotides outside the gene matches: 3. From germline, CDR1 is MDHEN and CDR2 SYDVKM. The CDR3 has 15 amino acids. The DNA for the CDR3 is TGTGCCAGCAGTTTTCCTAGCGGGGGATACAATGAGCAGTTCTTC. Its translation: CASSFPSGGYNEQFF.

This chain uses TRBV7-3 with TRBJ1-3; 11 nucleotides line up with TRBD1. The CDR3 has 17 amino acids. Germline V CDR1 and CDR2: SGHTA, FQGTGA. Trimming removed 5 bases from V and 0 bases from J; junction bases left unmatched: 6. This chain's CDR3 is CASSQRTGGNSGNTIYF. In nucleotides, the CDR3 is TGTGCCAGCAGCCAAAGGACAGGGGGCAACTCTGGAAACACCATATATTTT.

The chain combines TRBV6-1 with TRBJ2-1; TRBD1 aligns across 11 bases. The V and J ends lost 3 bases and 0 bases, in that order; junction bases with no gene match: 4. This CDR3 region has 17 residues. Germline assignment: CDR1 MNHNS and CDR2 SASEGT. The CDR3, as DNA: TGTGCCAGCAGTGAGGACAGGGGGCTATACTCCTACAATGAGCAGTTCTTC. Residues: CASSEDRGLYSYNEQFF.

This sequence joins TRBV28 and TRBJ1-2; D is perhaps TRBD1 (5 bases). Germline CDR1 is MDHEN and CDR2 is SYDVKM. This CDR3 is built from 15 residues. Trimming cost V 0 bases and J 2 bases, with 10 bases left between them. The DNA of the CDR3 is TGTGCCAGCAGTTTATGGGACGCAGGGAACTATGGCTACACCTTC. This translates into CASSLWDAGNYGYTF.

The chain couples TRBV5-4 to TRBJ2-7, with 8 nucleotides matching TRBD1. The CDR3 spans 14 residues. CDR1 SGHNT and CDR2 YYREEE come from the germline V gene (reference sequence). With V trimmed by 2 bases and J by 3 bases, 4 bases remained unmatched. The CDR3: CASSFDRGDYEQYF. CDR3 bases: TGTGCCAGCAGCTTCGACAGGGGTGACTACGAGCAGTACTTC.

The chain couples TRBV19 to TRBJ1-2; TRBD1 agrees at 7 bases. Losses at the gene ends were 6 bases for V and 4 bases for J; bases not matched to a gene: 11. The CDR3 is made up of 15 amino acids. The germline V gene has CDR1 LNHDA and CDR2 SQIVND (reference sequence). Here the CDR3 reads CASSVQGDDFYGYTF. The CDR3 nucleotides are TGTGCCAGTAGCGTCCAGGGGGACGACTTCTATGGCTACACCTTC.

The chain couples TRBV27 to TRBJ1-1, with TRBD1 as a possible D gene (6 bases). V was trimmed by 7 bases and J by 3 bases, leaving 21 bases between them. CDR1 and CDR2 (germline): MNHEY, SMNVEV (reference sequence). CDR3 length: 16 residues. This chain's CDR3 is CASTVRGGSMDTEAFF. The CDR3 bases are TGTGCCAGCACGGTAAGGGGGGGTAGCATGGACACTGAAGCTTTCTTT.

The rearrangement uses TRBV7-8 and TRBJ1-1; a weak D match, TRBD1 (5 bases). CDR1 and CDR2 (germline): SGHVS, FQNEAQ. The CDR3 length is 13 residues. Between the trimmed V and J ends, which lost 5 bases and 7 bases, there was a span of 14 bases. This chain's CDR3 is CASSGTPGYEAFF. The CDR3 DNA is TGTGCCAGCAGCGGAACGCCAGGGTATGAAGCTTTCTTT.

This chain uses TRBV4-1 with TRBJ2-2, with a possible D match to TRBD1 (5 bases). The V and J ends lost 7 bases and 4 bases respectively, with 13 bases between them. CDR3 length: 14 residues. Germline values: CDR1 MGHRA, CDR2 YSYEKL. The chain's CDR3 is CASTPRAPTGELFF. The CDR3 coding sequence is TGCGCCAGCACTCCCAGGGCCCCCACCGGGGAGCTGTTTTTT.

This clone occurred once. The gene calls are TRBV2 and TRBJ1-4; D is unclear. Germline CDR1 is SNHLY and CDR2 is FYNNEI. Trimming took off 5 bases at V and 8 bases at J, with 15 bases between the two ends. The CDR3 covers 14 residues. In DNA, the CDR3 is TGTGCCAGCAGTTTCTACGTCTTGCAAGAAAAACTGTTTTTT. It specifies CASSFYVLQEKLFF.

This clone came up once. The V call is TRBV28, the J call TRBJ1-6, with TRBD1 matching 7 bases. The CDR3 covers 13 residues. CDR1 and CDR2 from the germline V gene are MDHEN and SYDVKM. J lost 12 bases, V lost 3 bases, and 5 bases had no gene match. The CDR3 DNA follows: TGTGCCAGCAGTTTGGGACAGCCGCAACCCCTCCACTTT. This sequence encodes CASSLGQPQPLHF.

This sequence joins TRBV10-2 and TRBJ2-2, with 7 nucleotides matching TRBD1. Germline trimming cut 6 bases from V and 4 bases from J; bases unmatched to any gene: 2. This CDR3 region has 13 residues. The germline V gene encodes CDR1 WSHSY and CDR2 SAAADI. As DNA, the CDR3 is TGCGCCAGCAGGACAGGGACCACCGGGGAGCTGTTTTTT. Protein product: CASRTGTTGELFF.

V and J are TRBV11-2 and TRBJ2-6; the match to TRBD1 covers 7 bases. V lost 2 bases, J lost 0 bases, and 7 bases stayed unmatched. Germline CDR1 SGHAT, CDR2 FQNNGV. The CDR3 spans 18 residues. The CDR3 spells CASSLTGTAFSGANVLTF. CDR3 in DNA: TGTGCCAGCAGCTTAACCGGGACAGCCTTCTCTGGGGCCAACGTCCTGACTTTC.

The chain links TRBV2 to TRBJ1-3, with a possible D match to TRBD1 (5 bases). V gave up 7 bases and J gave up 0 bases, with 25 bases separating them. The CDR3 is made up of 19 amino acids. CDR1 and CDR2 (germline): SNHLY, FYNNEI. This CDR3 reads CASTLRTGLTTNSGNTIYF. CDR3 DNA sequence: TGTGCCAGCACCTTACGAACAGGTCTGACCACAAACTCTGGAAACACCATATATTTT.